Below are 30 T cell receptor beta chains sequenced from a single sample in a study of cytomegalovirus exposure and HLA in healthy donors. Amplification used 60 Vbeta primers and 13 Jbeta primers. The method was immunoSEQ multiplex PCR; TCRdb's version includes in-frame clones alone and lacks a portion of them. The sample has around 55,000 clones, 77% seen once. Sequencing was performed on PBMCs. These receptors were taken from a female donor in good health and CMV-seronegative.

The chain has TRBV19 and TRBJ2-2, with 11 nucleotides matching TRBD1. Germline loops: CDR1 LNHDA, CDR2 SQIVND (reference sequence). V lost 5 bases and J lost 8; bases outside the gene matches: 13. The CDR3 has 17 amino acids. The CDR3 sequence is CASSHILGQGVSGELFF. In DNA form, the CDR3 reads TGTGCCAGTAGTCATATCCTGGGACAGGGGGTTTCGGGGGAGCTGTTTTTT.

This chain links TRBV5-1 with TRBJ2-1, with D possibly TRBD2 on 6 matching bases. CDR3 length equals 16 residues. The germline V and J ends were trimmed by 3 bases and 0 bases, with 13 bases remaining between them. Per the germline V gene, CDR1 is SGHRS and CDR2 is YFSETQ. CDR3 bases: TGCGCCAGCAGCTCCCTAGGCGGGGACTCCTACAATGAGCAGTTCTTC. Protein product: CASSSLGGDSYNEQFF.

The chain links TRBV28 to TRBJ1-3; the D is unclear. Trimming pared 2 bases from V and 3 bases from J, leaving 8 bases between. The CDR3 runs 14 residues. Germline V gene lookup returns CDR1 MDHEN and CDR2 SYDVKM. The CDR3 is CASSLDDFGNTIYF. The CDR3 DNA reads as TGTGCCAGCAGTTTAGATGACTTTGGAAACACCATATATTTT.

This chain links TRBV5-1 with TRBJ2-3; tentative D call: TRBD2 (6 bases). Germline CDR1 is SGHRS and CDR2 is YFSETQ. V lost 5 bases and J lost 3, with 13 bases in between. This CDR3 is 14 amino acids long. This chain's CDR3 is CASSSGGLTDTQYF. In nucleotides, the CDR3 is TGCGCCAGCAGTTCTGGAGGGCTGACAGATACGCAGTATTTT.

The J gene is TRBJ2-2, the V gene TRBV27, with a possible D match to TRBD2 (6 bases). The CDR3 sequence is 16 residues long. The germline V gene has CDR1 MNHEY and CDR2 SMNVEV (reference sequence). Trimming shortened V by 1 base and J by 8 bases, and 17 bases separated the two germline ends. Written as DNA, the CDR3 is TGTGCCAGCAGTTTATTTGGAGGGAACACGAGGGGGGAGCTGTTTTTT. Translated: CASSLFGGNTRGELFF.

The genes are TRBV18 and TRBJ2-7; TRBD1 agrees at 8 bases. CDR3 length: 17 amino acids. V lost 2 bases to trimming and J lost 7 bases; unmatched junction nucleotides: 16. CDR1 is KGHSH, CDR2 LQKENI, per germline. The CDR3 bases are TGTGCCAGCTCACCAGGCGGGGCGGGACAGGCATCGGGTGAGCAGTACTTC. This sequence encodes CASSPGGAGQASGEQYF.

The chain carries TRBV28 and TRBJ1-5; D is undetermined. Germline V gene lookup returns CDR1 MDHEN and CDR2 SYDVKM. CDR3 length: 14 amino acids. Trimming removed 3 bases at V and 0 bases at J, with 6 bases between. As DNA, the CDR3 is TGTGCCAGCAGTTTCCCGGGTAGCAATCAGCCCCAGCATTTT. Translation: CASSFPGSNQPQHF.

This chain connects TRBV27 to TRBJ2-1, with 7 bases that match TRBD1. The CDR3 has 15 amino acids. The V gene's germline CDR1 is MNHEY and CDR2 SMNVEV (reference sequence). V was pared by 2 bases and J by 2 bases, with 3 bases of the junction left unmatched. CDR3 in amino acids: CASSLSQGAYNEQFF. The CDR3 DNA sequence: TGTGCCAGCAGTTTAAGCCAGGGGGCCTACAATGAGCAGTTCTTC.

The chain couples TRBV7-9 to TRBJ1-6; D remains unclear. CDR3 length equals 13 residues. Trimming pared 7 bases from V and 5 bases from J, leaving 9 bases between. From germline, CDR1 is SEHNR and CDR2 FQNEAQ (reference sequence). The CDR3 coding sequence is TGTGCCAGCAACTCGGGAAATAATTCACCCCTCCACTTT. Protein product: CASNSGNNSPLHF.

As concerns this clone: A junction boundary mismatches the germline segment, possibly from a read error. The CDR3 here is CASSLDHYGYPF. The CDR3 bases are TGTGCCAGCAGCTTAGACCACTATGGCTACCCCTTC. This rearrangement joins TRBV7-8 to TRBJ1-2; unclear D gene. This CDR3 region has 12 residues. CDR1 SGHVS and CDR2 FQNEAQ come from the germline V gene.

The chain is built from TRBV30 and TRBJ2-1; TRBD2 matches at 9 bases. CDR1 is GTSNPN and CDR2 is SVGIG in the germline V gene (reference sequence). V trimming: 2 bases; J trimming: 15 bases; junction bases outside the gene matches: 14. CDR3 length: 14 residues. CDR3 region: CAWSTAGGRQPMFF. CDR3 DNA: TGTGCCTGGAGTACCGCGGGAGGGAGACAACCCATGTTCTTC.

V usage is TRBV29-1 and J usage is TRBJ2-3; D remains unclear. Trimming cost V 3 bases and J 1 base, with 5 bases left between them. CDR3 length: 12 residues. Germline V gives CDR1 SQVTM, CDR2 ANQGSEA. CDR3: CSVEAGTDTQYF. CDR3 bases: TGCAGCGTTGAGGCGGGCACAGATACGCAGTATTTT.

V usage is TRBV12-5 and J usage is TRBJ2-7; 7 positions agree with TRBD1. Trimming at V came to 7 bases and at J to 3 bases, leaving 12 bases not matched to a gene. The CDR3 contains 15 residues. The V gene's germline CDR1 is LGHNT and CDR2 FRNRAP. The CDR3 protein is CASAPSTGKSYEQYF. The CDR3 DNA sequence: TGTGCTAGTGCCCCTTCGACAGGGAAAAGCTACGAGCAGTACTTC.

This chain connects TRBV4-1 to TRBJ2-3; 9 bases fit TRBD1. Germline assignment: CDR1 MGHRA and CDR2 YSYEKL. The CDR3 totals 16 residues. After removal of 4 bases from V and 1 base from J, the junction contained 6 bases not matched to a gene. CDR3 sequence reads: CASSPNRGRGTDTQYF. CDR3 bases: TGCGCCAGCAGCCCAAACAGGGGGCGCGGCACAGATACGCAGTATTTT.

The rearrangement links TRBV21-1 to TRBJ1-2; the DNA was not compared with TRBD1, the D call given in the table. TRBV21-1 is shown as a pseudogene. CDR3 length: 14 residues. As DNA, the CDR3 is TGTGCCAGCAGTCAGGGGGCGCGATGTTATGGCTACACCTTC. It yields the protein CASSQGARCYGYTF.

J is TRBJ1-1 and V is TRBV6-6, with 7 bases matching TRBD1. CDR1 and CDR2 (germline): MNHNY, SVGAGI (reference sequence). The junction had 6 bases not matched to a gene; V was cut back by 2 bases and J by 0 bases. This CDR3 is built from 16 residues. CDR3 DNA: TGTGCCAGCAGTTACCCCAGACAGGGTTTGAACACTGAAGCTTTCTTT. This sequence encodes CASSYPRQGLNTEAFF.

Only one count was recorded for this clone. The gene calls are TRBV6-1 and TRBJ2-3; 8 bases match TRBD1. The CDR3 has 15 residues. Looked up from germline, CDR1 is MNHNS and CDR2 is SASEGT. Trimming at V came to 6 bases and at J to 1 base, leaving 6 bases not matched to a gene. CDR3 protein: CASRGTGQGTDTQYF. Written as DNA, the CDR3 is TGTGCCAGCAGGGGGACGGGACAGGGCACAGATACGCAGTATTTT.

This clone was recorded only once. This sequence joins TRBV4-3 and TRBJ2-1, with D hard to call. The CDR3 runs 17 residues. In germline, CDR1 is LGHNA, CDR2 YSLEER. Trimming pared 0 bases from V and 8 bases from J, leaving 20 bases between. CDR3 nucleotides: TGCGCCAGCAGCCAAGATTTTGGCGGCTATACACGAGATGAGCAGTTCTTC. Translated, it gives CASSQDFGGYTRDEQFF.

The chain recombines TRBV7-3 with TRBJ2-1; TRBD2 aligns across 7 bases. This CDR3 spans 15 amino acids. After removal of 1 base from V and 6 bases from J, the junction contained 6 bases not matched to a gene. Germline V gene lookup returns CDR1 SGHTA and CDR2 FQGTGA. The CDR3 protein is CASSLSGGRINEQFF. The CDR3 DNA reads TGTGCCAGCAGCTTAAGTGGCGGGAGAATCAATGAGCAGTTCTTC.

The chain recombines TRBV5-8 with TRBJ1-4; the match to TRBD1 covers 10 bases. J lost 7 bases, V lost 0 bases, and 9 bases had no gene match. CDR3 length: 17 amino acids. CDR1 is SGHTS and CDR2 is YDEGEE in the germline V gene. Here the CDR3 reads CASSLADRGLFGEKLFF. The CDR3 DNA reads TGTGCCAGCAGCTTGGCTGACAGGGGGCTCTTCGGTGAAAAACTGTTTTTT.

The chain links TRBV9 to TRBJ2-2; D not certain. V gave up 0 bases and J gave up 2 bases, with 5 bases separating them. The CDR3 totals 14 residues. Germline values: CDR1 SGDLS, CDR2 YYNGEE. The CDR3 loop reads CASSVVLNTGELFF. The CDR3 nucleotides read TGTGCCAGCAGCGTAGTTCTAAACACCGGGGAGCTGTTTTTT.

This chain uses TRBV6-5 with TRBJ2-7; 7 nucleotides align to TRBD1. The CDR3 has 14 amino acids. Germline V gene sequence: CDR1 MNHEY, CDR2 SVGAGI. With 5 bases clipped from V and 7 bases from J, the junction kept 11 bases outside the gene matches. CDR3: CASSPDRSKREQYF. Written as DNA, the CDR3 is TGTGCCAGCAGTCCGGACAGGAGCAAGAGAGAGCAGTACTTC.

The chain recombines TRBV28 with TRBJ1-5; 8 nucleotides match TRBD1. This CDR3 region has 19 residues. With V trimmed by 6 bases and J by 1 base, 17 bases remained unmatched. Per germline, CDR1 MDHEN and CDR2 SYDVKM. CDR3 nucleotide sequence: TGTGCCAGCAGCCCACTACAGGGGGGGGGTTTCGGAAGCAATCAGCCCCAGCATTTT. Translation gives CASSPLQGGGFGSNQPQHF.

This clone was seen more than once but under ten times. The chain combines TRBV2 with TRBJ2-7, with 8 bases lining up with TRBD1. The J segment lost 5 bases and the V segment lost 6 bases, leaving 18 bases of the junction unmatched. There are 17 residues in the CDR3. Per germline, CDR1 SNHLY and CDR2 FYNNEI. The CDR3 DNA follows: TGTGCCAGCAGAACTACTGCAGACAGGGGCCCCAAGGACGAGCAGTACTTC. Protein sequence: CASRTTADRGPKDEQYF.

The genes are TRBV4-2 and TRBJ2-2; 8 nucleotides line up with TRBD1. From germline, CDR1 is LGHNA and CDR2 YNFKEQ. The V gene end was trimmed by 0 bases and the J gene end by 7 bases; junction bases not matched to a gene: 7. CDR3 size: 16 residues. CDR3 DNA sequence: TGTGCCAGCAGCCAAGAAGACCAGGGGGCGGTCGGGGAGCTGTTTTTT. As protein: CASSQEDQGAVGELFF.

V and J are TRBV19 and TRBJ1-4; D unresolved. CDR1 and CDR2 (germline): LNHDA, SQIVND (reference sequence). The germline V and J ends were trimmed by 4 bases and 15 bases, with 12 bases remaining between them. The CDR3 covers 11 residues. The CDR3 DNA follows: TGTGCCAGTAGTACGCTGGCGGCAGTGTTTTTT. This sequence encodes CASSTLAAVFF.

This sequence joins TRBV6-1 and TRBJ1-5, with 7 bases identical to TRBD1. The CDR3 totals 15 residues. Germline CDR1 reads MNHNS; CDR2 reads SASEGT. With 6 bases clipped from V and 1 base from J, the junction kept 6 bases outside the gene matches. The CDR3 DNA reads TGTGCCAGCAGAGGACTCAGGGGGAGCAATCAGCCCCAGCATTTT. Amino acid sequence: CASRGLRGSNQPQHF.

CDR3 bases: TGTGCCAGCAGTCTACCGACAGGGTGGGATAATTCACCCCTCCACTTT. Residues: CASSLPTGWDNSPLHF. The V gene is TRBV28, the J gene TRBJ1-6; TRBD1 matches at 7 bases. The length of the CDR3 is 16 residues. Per the germline V gene, CDR1 is MDHEN and CDR2 is SYDVKM. Trimming cost V 5 bases and J 5 bases; bases outside gene matches: 9.

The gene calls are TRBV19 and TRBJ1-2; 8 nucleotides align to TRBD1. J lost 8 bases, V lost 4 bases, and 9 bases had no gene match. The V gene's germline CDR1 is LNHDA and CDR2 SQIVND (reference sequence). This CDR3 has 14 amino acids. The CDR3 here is CASSTTGVAFGYTF. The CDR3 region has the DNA TGTGCCAGTAGTACGACAGGGGTGGCGTTCGGCTACACCTTC.

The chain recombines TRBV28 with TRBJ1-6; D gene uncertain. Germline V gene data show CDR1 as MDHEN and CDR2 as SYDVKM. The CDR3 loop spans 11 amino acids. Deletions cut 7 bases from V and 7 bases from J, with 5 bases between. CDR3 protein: CASTSNSPLHF. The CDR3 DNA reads TGTGCCAGCACCTCCAATTCACCCCTCCACTTT. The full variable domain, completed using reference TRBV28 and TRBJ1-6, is DVKVTQSSRYLVKRTGEKVFLECVQDMDHENMFWYRQDPGLGLRLIYFSYDVKMKEKGDIPEGYSVSREKKERFSLILESASTNQTSMYLCASTSNSPLHFGNGTRLTVT.